This T cell receptor (beta chain) emerged from a study of shared clonotypes between healthy human individuals. To note about this clone: Its antigen is undetermined.

Study observations and caveats: Depth of sequencing was expected to influence donor clonotype sharing.

CDR1 and CDR2 (germline): MDHEN, SYDVKM. The CDR3 has 13 amino acids. Every immunoSEQ plate was one replicate of a subset's evenly spread DNA. Produced via immunoSEQ multiplex PCR; TCRdb's table is partial and in-frame only. The top ten clones hold about 11% of a sample with some 500,000 clones, approximately 80% of them seen once. J is TRBJ2-5 and V is TRBV28, with a tentative D call TRBD2 (5 bases). The J call is in doubt because the DNA end fits TRBJ2-7 better. The origin of this receptor is a woman aged 40 to 50 in good health. Some clones in this sample may be carry-over from other donors' samples. Sequenced: PBMCs. CDR3 in DNA: TGTGCCAGCAGGAGGGTTAGCTCCTACGAGCAGTACTTC. Translated, it gives CASRRVSSYEQYF.